This passage covers 8 T cell receptor beta chains from one sample sequenced in a study of T cells in narcolepsy. Sequencing used immunoSEQ multiplex PCR; TCRdb keeps in-frame clones, though not all of them. The repertoire consists of just over 20,000 clones, with around 83% occurring once and the leading ten covering approximately 1.6%. The sample was memory (CD45RA-) CD4+ T cells from blood. These receptors were collected from a human donor in good health.

The chain joins TRBV6-1 to TRBJ2-4, with 7 bases matching TRBD2. The V segment lost 0 bases and the J segment 0 bases; nucleotides outside the gene matches: 8. This CDR3 has 18 residues. CDR1 MNHNS and CDR2 SASEGT come from the germline V gene. CDR3 in amino acids: CASSEAGRVYLAKNIQYF. CDR3 bases: TGTGCCAGCAGTGAAGCTGGGAGGGTTTACCTAGCCAAAAACATTCAGTACTTC.

The rearrangement joins TRBV15 to TRBJ1-1; D perhaps matches TRBD1 (5 bases). Trimming removed 6 bases at V and 6 bases at J, with 14 bases between. This CDR3 is 13 amino acids long. Per the germline V gene, CDR1 is LNHNV and CDR2 is YYDKDF (reference sequence). Here the CDR3 reads CATRPQGSPEAFF. In DNA form, the CDR3 reads TGTGCCACCAGACCCCAGGGTTCGCCTGAAGCTTTCTTT. The full variable domain, with the rest looked up from reference TRBV15 and TRBJ1-1, is DAMVIQNPRYQVTQFGKPVTLSCSQTLNHNVMYWYQQKSSQAPKLLFHYYDKDFNNEADTPDNFQSRRPNTSFCFLDIRSPGLGDTAMYLCATRPQGSPEAFFGQGTRLTVV.

V is TRBV6-1 and J is TRBJ1-5; D call uncertain. This CDR3 region has 13 residues. The germline gives CDR1 MNHNS, CDR2 SASEGT. With 5 bases removed from V and 7 bases from J, the gap between germline ends came to 12 bases. CDR3 DNA: TGTGCCAGCAGTTATTCGGGGAAACAGCCCCAGCATTTT. Translation gives CASSYSGKQPQHF.

This clone is classed as medium-sized. The V call is TRBV2, the J call TRBJ1-1; D might be TRBD1 (6 bases). The CDR3 spans 12 residues. Trimming stripped 9 bases from V and 8 bases from J, with 16 bases between. Germline loops: CDR1 SNHLY, CDR2 FYNNEI. The CDR3 region has the DNA TGTGCCAGGCGAACAACCGGGACAGAAGCTTTCTTT. This sequence encodes CARRTTGTEAFF. The complete variable domain, with remaining parts taken from reference TRBV2 and TRBJ1-1, reads EPEVTQTPSHQVTQMGQEVILRCVPISNHLYFYWYRQILGQKVEFLVSFYNNEISEKSEIFDDQFSVERPDGSNFTLKIRSTKLEDSAMYFCARRTTGTEAFFGQGTRLTVV.

This chain connects TRBV29-1 to TRBJ1-3; D uncertain. The germline V gene has CDR1 SQVTM and CDR2 ANQGSEA. Trimming stripped 5 bases from V and 7 bases from J, with 12 bases between. This CDR3 is 12 amino acids long. CDR3 sequence: CSVQQPGNTIYF. CDR3 bases: TGCAGCGTTCAACAGCCCGGCAACACCATATATTTT.

J is TRBJ2-7 and V is TRBV28, with TRBD2 matching over 9 bases. The CDR3 is 14 residues long. Germline loops: CDR1 MDHEN, CDR2 SYDVKM. V lost 7 bases, J lost 2 bases, and 6 bases stayed unmatched. This CDR3 is CASTPSGVAYEQYF. The CDR3 coding sequence is TGTGCCAGCACCCCTAGCGGGGTCGCCTACGAGCAGTACTTC.

The rearrangement joins TRBV19 to TRBJ2-1, with 7 nucleotides matching TRBD2. The CDR3 runs 15 residues. Germline lookup yields CDR1 LNHDA and CDR2 SQIVND (reference sequence). Unmatched junction bases numbered 6, after V lost 5 bases and J lost 2 bases. CDR3 coding DNA: TGTGCCAGTAGTCCCGGCGGGAGTACCTACAATGAGCAGTTCTTC. Protein: CASSPGGSTYNEQFF.

The V and J genes are TRBV18 and TRBJ2-7; TRBD1 matches 7 bases. The CDR3 length is 15 residues. Germline trimming cut 3 bases from V and 0 bases from J; bases unmatched to any gene: 5. Germline-derived CDR1 and CDR2 are KGHSH and LQKENI. CDR3 bases: TGTGCCAGCTCACCGTCCCGGGACAGCTCCTACGAGCAGTACTTC. Residues: CASSPSRDSSYEQYF.